The TCR beta chain described here comes from a study of T cells after yellow fever vaccination. Study results and limitations: Reappearance after the booster was seen for most primary-vaccination clones, at roughly 96% CD4 and 88% CD8.

At least ten counts were recorded for this clonotype. Its target is not known. The CDR3 contains 15 residues. TCRdb ran MiXCR on the 5' RACE reads and lists one entry per CDR3 protein. The repertoire holds some 240,000 distinct CDR3 sequences, with about 3.7% as singletons. This chain connects TRBV21-1 to TRBJ2-5; the table assigns TRBD1, which was not confirmed against the DNA. TRBV21-1 has pseudogene status. The clonotype comes from a man between 18 and 29 years old who received the YFV17D yellow fever vaccine. The starting material was PBMCs, obtained 15 days after the yellow fever booster vaccination. The DNA for the CDR3 is TGTGCCAGCAGCAAAGGGGACAGGGGGCAAGAGACCCAGTACTTC. Translated: CASSKGDRGQETQYF.